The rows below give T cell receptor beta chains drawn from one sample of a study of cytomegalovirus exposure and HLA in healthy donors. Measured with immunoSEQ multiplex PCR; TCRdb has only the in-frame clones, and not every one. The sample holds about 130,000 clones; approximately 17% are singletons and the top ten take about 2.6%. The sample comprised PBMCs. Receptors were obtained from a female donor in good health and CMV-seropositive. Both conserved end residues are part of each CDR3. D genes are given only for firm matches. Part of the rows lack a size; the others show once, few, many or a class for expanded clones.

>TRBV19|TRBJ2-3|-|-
CASSITGFEVTQYF
TGTGCCAGTAGTATCACAGGGTTCGAGGTTACGCAGTATTTT
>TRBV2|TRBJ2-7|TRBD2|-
CASSDPAGGSYEQYF
TGTGCCAGCAGTGACCCAGCGGGGGGCTCCTACGAGCAGTACTTC
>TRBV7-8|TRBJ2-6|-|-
CASSFGQTGANVLTF
TGTGCCAGCAGCTTTGGGCAGACTGGGGCCAACGTCCTGACTTTC
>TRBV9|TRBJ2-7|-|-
CASSVAGSDPSYEQYF
TGTGCCAGCAGCGTAGCCGGGAGCGATCCCTCTTACGAGCAGTACTTC
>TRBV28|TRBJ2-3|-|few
CASTLGERDTQYF
TGTGCCAGCACTCTAGGTGAAAGGGATACGCAGTATTTT
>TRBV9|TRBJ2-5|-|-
CASSVTSRETQYF
TGTGCCAGCAGCGTCACTAGCAGGGAGACCCAGTACTTC
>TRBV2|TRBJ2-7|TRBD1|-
CASSRDRGSYEQYF
TGTGCCAGCTCTAGAGACAGGGGCTCCTACGAGCAGTACTTC
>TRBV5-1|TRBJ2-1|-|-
CASSLVKGRNEQFF
TGCGCCAGCAGCTTGGTGAAAGGGAGAAATGAGCAGTTCTTC
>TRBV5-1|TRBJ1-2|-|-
CASSLVYPGIVYGYTF
TGCGCCAGCAGCTTGGTATACCCAGGCATTGTTTATGGCTACACCTTC
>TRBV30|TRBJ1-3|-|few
CAWTGNWAGMSSGNTIYF
TGTGCCTGGACGGGGAACTGGGCGGGGATGAGCTCTGGAAACACCATATATTTT
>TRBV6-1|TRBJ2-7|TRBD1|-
CASRRDSSYEQYF
TGTGCCAGCAGACGGGACAGTTCCTACGAGCAGTACTTC
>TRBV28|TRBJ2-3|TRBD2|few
CASSLGLAGMTDTQYF
TGTGCCAGCAGTTTAGGACTAGCGGGGATGACAGATACGCAGTATTTT
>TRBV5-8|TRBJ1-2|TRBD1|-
CASRIAGTAVSYGYTF
TGTGCCAGCAGGATAGCCGGGACAGCCGTTTCCTATGGCTACACCTTC
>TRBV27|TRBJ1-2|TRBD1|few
CASSHDRERGYTF
TGTGCCAGCAGCCACGACAGGGAGAGAGGCTACACCTTC
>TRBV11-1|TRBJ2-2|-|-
CASSLGDSAGLFF
TGTGCCAGCAGCTTAGGAGACTCGGCGGGTCTGTTTTTT
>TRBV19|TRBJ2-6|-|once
CASRTENRAPSGANVLTF
TGTGCCAGTAGGACTGAAAACAGGGCCCCCTCTGGGGCCAACGTCCTGACTTTC
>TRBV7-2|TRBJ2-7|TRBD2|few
CASSLDSSGGLEQYF
TGTGCCAGCAGCTTAGACTCTAGCGGGGGCCTCGAGCAGTACTTC
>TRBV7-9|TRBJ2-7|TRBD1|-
CASSGTQGDDYEQYF
TGTGCCAGCAGCGGAACACAGGGGGATGACTACGAGCAGTACTTC
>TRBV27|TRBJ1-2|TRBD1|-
CASRPTGVYGYTF
TGTGCCAGCAGACCAACAGGGGTCTATGGCTACACCTTC
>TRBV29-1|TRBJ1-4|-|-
CSVAVGAGNEKLFF
TGCAGCGTGGCGGTGGGGGCCGGTAATGAAAAACTGTTTTTT
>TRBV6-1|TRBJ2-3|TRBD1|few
CASNLDRDTDTQYF
TGTGCCAGCAACCTCGACAGGGACACAGATACGCAGTATTTT
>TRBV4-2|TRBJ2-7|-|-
CASSLSSGQGYEQYF
TGTGCCAGCAGCTTAAGCAGTGGGCAGGGGTACGAGCAGTACTTC
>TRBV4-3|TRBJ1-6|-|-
CASSQASQGLSSPLHF
TGCGCCAGCAGCCAAGCTAGCCAGGGGCTAAGTTCACCCCTCCACTTT
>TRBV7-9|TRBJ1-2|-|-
CASSSPGVHYGYTF
TGTGCCAGCAGCTCCCCCGGGGTACACTATGGCTACACCTTC
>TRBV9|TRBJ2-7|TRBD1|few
CASSVVGTGEGEQYF
TGTGCCAGCAGCGTAGTTGGGACAGGGGAGGGCGAGCAGTACTTC
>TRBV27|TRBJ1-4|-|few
CASSLYPHEKLFF
TGTGCCAGCAGTTTATACCCACACGAAAAACTGTTTTTT
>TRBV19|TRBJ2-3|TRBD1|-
CASSNPGQKTDTQYF
TGTGCCAGTAGTAACCCGGGACAGAAGACAGATACGCAGTATTTT
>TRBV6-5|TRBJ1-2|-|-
CASSYEGSGYTF
TGTGCCAGCAGTTACGAGGGATCGGGCTACACCTTC
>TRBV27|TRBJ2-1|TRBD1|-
CASSLVPGQGARNEQFF
TGTGCCAGCAGTTTGGTCCCCGGACAGGGGGCTAGGAATGAGCAGTTCTTC
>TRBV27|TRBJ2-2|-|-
CASSLGGGPVSSRELFF
TGTGCCAGCAGTTTAGGGGGGGGGCCGGTTTCTAGTCGGGAGCTGTTTTTT
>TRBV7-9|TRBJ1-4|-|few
CASSFDFATNEKLFF
TGTGCCAGCAGCTTTGACTTTGCAACTAATGAAAAACTGTTTTTT
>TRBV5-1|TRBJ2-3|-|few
CASSLVPRDTQYF
TGCGCCAGCAGCTTGGTCCCCCGAGATACGCAGTATTTT
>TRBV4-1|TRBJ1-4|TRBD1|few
CASSRRTGGSEREKLFF
TGCGCCAGCAGCCGGCGGACAGGGGGCTCGGAAAGGGAAAAACTGTTTTTT
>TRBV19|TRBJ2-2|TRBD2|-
CASRPSGLAAGELFF
TGTGCCAGTCGCCCCTCGGGACTAGCGGCCGGGGAGCTGTTTTTT
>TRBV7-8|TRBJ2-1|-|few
CASSNRASGNEQFF
TGTGCCAGCTCCAACCGGGCAAGCGGCAATGAGCAGTTCTTC
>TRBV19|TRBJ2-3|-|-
CASTSGDAVGVDTQYF
TGTGCCAGTACTTCAGGGGACGCGGTCGGGGTGGATACGCAGTATTTT
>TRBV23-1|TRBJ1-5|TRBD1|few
CASSNRDRAYSNQPQHF
TGCGCCAGCAGCAACCGGGACAGGGCTTATAGCAATCAGCCCCAGCATTTT
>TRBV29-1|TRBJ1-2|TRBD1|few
CSVFAGTGKGYTF
TGCAGCGTTTTTGCCGGGACAGGGAAGGGCTACACCTTC
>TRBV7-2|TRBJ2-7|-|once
CASSLGRGPYEQYF
TGTGCCAGCAGCTTAGGGAGGGGCCCCTACGAGCAGTACTTC
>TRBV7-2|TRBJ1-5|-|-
CASSAGRNNQPQHF
TGTGCCAGCAGCGCGGGACGGAACAATCAGCCCCAGCATTTT
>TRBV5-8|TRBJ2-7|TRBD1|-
CASSQDRGLREQYF
TGTGCCAGCAGCCAGGACAGGGGACTTCGTGAGCAGTACTTC
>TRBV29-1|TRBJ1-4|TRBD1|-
CSVAGGLTNEKLFF
TGCAGCGTTGCAGGGGGTTTGACTAATGAAAAACTGTTTTTT
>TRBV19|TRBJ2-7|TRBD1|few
CATATGQGYEQYF
TGTGCCACGGCCACGGGACAGGGTTACGAGCAGTACTTC